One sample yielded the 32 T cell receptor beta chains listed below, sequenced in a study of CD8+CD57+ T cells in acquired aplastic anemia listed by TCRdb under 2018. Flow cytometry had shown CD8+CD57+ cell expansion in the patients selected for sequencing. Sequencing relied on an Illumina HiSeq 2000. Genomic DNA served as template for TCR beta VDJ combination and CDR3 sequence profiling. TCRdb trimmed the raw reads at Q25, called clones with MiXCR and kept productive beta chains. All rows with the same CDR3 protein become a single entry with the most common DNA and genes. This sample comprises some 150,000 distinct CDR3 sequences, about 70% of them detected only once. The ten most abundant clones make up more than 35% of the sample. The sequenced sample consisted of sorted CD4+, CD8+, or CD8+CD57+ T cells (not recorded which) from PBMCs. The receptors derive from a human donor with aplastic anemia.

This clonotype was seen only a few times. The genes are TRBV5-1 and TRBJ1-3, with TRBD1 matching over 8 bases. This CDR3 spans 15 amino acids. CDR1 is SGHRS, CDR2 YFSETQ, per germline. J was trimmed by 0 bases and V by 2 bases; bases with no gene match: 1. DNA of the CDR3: TGCGCCAGCAGCTTAGACAGGGGCTCTGGAAACACCATATATTTT. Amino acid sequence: CASSLDRGSGNTIYF.

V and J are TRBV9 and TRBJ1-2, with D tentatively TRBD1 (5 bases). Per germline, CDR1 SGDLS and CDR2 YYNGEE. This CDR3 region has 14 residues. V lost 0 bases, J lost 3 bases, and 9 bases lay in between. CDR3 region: CASSVGLGDYGYTF. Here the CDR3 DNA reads TGTGCCAGCAGCGTAGGACTAGGGGACTATGGCTACACCTTC.

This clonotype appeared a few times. The CDR3 reads CSATVGSGGPDTQYF. DNA of the CDR3: TGCAGTGCTACCGTTGGGTCGGGGGGGCCAGATACGCAGTATTTT. This sequence joins TRBV20-1 and TRBJ2-3; the match to TRBD2 covers 8 bases. The CDR3 is 15 amino acids. V shed 4 bases and J 4 bases; nucleotides not matched to a gene: 10. Germline loops: CDR1 DFQATT, CDR2 SNEGSKA (reference sequence).

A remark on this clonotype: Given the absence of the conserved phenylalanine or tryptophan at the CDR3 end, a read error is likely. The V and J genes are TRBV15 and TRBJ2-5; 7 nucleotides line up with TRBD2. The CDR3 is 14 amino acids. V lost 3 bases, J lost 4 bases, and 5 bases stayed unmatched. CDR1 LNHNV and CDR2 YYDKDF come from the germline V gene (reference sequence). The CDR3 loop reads CATSSGTTSETQYS. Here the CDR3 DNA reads TGTGCCACCAGCAGCGGGACTACCTCAGAGACCCAGTACTCC.

The CDR3 loop reads CASSLGTTNEKLFF. The CDR3 DNA is TGTGCCAGCAGCTTGGGCACAACTAATGAAAAACTGTTTTTT. The chain is built from TRBV5-4 and TRBJ1-4; D is unclear. In germline, CDR1 is SGHNT, CDR2 YYREEE (reference sequence). This CDR3 is 14 amino acids long. The V gene lost 0 bases and the J gene lost 0 bases, with 3 bases spanning the gap.

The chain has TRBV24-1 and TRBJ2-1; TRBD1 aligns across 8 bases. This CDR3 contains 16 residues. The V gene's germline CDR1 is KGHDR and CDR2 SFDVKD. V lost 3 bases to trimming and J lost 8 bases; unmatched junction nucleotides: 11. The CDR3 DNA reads TGTGCCACCAGTGATCAGGGCAGGGGGCGCCTCGATGAGCAGTTCTTC. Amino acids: CATSDQGRGRLDEQFF.

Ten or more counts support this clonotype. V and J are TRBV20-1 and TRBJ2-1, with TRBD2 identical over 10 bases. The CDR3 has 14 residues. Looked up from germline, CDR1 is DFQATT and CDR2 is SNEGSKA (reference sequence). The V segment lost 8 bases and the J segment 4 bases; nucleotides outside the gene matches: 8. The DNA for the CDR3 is TGCAGTCCCTTAGCGGGAGGCCGGTACAATGAGCAGTTCTTC. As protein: CSPLAGGRYNEQFF.

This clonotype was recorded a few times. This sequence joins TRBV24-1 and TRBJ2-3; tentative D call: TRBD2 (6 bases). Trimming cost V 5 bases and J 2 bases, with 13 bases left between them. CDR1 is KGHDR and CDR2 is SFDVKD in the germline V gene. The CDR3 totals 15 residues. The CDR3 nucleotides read TGTGCCACCAGTGCCATGAGCGGGTCCACAGATACGCAGTATTTT. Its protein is CATSAMSGSTDTQYF.

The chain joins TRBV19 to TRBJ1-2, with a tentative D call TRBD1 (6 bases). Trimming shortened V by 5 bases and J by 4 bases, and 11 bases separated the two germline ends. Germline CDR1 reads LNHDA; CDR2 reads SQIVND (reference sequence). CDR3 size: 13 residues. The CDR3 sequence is CASSFTGTYGYTF. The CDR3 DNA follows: TGTGCCAGTAGTTTCACAGGGACCTATGGCTACACCTTC.

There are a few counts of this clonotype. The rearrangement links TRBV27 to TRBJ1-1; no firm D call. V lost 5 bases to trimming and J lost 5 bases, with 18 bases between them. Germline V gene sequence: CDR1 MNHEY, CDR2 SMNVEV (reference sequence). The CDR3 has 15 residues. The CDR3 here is CASSDLTATSTEAFF. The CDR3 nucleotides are TGTGCCAGCAGTGATCTCACAGCCACTTCGACTGAAGCTTTCTTT.

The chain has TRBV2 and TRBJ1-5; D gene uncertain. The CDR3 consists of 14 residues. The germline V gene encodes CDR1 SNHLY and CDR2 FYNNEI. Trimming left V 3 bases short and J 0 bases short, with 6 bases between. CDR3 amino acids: CASSEVNSNQPQHF. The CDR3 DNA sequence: TGTGCCAGCAGTGAGGTGAATAGCAATCAGCCCCAGCATTTT.

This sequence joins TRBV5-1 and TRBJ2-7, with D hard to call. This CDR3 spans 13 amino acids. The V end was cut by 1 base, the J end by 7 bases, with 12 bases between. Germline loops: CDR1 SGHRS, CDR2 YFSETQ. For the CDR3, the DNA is TGCGCCAGCAGCTTGAGCCTAGTCGGTGAGCAGTACTTC. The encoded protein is CASSLSLVGEQYF.

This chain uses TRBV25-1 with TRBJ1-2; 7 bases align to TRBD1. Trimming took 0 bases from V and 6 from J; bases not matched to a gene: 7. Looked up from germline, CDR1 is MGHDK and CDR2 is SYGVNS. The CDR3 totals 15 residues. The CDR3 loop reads CASSEYTKTGDGYTF. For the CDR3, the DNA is TGTGCCAGCAGTGAATATACCAAAACAGGGGATGGCTACACCTTC.

The CDR3 here is CASSIDYGKGGYQPQHF. In DNA, the CDR3 is TGTGCCAGTAGTATAGATTATGGGAAAGGGGGATATCAGCCCCAGCATTTT. The chain combines TRBV19 with TRBJ1-5; tentatively, D is TRBD1 (6 bases). The germline gives CDR1 LNHDA, CDR2 SQIVND (reference sequence). V dropped 0 bases and J dropped 5 bases, with 17 bases sitting between them. CDR3 length: 17 residues.

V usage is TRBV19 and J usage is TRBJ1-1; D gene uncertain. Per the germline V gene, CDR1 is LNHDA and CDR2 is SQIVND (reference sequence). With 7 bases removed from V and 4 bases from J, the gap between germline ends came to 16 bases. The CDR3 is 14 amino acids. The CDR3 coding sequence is TGTGCCAGTACCCCTGATCCGGGATTCACTGAAGCTTTCTTT. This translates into CASTPDPGFTEAFF.

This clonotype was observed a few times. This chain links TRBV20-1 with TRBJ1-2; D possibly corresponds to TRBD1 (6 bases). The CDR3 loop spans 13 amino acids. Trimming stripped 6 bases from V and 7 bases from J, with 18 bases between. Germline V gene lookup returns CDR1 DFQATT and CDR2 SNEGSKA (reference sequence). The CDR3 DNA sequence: TGCAGTGCCCCCTCTGACAGGATCCTTGGCTACACCTTC. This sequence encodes CSAPSDRILGYTF.

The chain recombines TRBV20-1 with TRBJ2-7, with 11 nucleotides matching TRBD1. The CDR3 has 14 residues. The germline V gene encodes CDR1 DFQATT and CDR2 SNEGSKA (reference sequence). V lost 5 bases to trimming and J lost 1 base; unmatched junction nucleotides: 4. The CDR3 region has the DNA TGCAGTGCTCAGGACAGGGGGCGATCCTACGAGCAGTACTTC. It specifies CSAQDRGRSYEQYF.

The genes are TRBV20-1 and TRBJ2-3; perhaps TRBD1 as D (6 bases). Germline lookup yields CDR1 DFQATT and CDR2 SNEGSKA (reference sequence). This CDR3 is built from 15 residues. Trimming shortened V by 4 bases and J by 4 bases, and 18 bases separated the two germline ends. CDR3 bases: TGCAGTGCTATGGGCGAACAGGGTTGGTCAGATACGCAGTATTTT. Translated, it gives CSAMGEQGWSDTQYF.

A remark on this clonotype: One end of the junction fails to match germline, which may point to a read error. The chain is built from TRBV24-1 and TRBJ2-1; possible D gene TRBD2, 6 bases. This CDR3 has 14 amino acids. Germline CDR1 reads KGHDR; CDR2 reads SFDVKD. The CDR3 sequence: CASSYSEGYNEQFF. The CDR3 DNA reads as TGTGCCAGCAGTTACTCGGAGGGCTACAATGAGCAGTTCTTC.

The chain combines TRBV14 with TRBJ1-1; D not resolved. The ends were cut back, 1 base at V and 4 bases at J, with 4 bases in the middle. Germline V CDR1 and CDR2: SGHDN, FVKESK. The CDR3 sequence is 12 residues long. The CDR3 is CASSQGSTEAFF. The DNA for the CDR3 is TGTGCCAGCAGCCAAGGGAGCACTGAAGCTTTCTTT.

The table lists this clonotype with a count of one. CDR3 sequence reads: CASSFSLGETQYF. CDR3 DNA sequence: TGTGCCAGCAGCTTCTCGTTAGGGGAGACCCAGTACTTC. The chain joins TRBV5-6 to TRBJ2-5; no firm D call. Germline V CDR1 and CDR2: SGHDT, YYEEEE. This CDR3 has 13 residues. V lost 2 bases and J lost 5, with 10 bases in between.

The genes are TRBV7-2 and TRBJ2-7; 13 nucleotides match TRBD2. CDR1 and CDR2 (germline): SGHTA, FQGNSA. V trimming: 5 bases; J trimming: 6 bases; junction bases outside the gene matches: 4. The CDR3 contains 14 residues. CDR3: CASSRTSGSGEQYF. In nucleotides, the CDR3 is TGTGCCAGCAGCCGGACTAGCGGGAGCGGCGAGCAGTACTTC.

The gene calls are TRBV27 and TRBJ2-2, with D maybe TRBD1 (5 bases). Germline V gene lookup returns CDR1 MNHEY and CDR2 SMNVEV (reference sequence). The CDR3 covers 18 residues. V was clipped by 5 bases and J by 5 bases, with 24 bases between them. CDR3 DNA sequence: TGTGCCAGCAGTAAATGGCATAGGGGTATTAAGTTAACCGGGGAGCTGTTTTTT. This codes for CASSKWHRGIKLTGELFF.

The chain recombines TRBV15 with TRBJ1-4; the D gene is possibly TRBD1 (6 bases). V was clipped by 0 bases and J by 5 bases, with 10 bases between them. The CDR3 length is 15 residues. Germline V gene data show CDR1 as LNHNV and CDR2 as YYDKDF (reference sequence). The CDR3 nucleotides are TGTGCCACCAGCAGAGATGGACAGCGGAATGAAAAACTGTTTTTT. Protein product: CATSRDGQRNEKLFF.

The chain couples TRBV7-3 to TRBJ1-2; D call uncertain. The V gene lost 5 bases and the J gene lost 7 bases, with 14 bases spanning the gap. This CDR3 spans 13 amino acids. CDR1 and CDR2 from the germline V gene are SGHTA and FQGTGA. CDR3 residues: CASSHNEIGGYTF. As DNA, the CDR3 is TGTGCCAGCAGCCATAATGAGATAGGTGGCTACACCTTC.

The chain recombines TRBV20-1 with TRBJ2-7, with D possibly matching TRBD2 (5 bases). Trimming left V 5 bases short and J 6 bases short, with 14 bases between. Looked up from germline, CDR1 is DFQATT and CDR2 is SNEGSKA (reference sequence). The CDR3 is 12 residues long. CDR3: CSAPASEVEQYV. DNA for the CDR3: TGCAGTGCTCCCGCATCGGAGGTCGAGCAGTACGTC.

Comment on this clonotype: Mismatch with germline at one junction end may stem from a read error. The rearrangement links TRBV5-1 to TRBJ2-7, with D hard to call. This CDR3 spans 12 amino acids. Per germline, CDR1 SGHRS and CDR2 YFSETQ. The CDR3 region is CASSPDGYEQCF. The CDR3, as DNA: TGCGCCAGCAGCCCGGACGGGTACGAGCAGTGCTTC.

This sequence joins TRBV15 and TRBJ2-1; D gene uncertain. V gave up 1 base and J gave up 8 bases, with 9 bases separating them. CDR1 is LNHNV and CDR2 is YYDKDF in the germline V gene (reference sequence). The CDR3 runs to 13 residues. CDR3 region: CATSRVAVDEQFF. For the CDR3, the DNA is TGTGCCACCAGCAGAGTAGCCGTGGATGAGCAGTTCTTC.

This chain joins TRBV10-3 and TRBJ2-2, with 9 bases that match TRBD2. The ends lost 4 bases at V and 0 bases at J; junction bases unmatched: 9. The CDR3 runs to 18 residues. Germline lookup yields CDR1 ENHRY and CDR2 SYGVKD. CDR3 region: CAISGPGSGGSNTGELFF. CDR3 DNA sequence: TGTGCCATCAGTGGGCCGGGTAGCGGGGGTTCGAACACCGGGGAGCTGTTTTTT.

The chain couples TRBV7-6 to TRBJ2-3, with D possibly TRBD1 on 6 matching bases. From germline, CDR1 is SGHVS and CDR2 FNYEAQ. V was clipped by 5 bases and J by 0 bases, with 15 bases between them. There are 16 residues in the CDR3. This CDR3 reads CASSVRQGTSTDTQYF. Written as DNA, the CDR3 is TGTGCCAGCAGCGTGAGGCAGGGGACGAGCACAGATACGCAGTATTTT.

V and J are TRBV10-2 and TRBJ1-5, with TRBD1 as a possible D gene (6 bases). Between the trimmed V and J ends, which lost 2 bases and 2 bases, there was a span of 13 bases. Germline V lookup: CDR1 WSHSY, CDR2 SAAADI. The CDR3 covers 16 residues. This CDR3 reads CASSEGVRGGNQPQHF. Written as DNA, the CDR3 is TGCGCCAGCAGTGAGGGGGTCAGGGGAGGCAATCAGCCCCAGCATTTT.

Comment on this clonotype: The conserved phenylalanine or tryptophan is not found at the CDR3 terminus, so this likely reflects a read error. The CDR3 coding sequence is TGTGCCAGTAGTCTCACGTTTAATTCACCCCTCCACCTT. This translates into CASSLTFNSPLHL. J is TRBJ1-6 and V is TRBV19; D ambiguous. This CDR3 contains 13 residues. The germline V gene encodes CDR1 LNHDA and CDR2 SQIVND (reference sequence). The ends were cut back, 5 bases at V and 6 bases at J, with 8 bases in the middle.